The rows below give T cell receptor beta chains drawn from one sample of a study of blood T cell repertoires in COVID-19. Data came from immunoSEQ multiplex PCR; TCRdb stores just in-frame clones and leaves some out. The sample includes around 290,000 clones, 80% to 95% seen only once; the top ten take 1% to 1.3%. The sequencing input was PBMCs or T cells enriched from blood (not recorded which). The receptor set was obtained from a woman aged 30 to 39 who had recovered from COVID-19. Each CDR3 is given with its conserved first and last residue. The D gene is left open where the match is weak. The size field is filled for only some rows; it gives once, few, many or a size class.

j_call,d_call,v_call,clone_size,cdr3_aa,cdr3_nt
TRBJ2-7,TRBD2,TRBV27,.,CASSSGLDYEQYF,TGTGCCAGCAGTTCGGGACTAGACTACGAGCAGTACTTC
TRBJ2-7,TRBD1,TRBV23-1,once,CASSQSGTGSYEQYF,TGCGCCAGCAGTCAATCCGGGACAGGTTCCTACGAGCAGTACTTC
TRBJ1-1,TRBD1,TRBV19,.,CASSRDRAEAFF,TGTGCCAGTAGCCGGGACAGGGCTGAAGCTTTCTTT
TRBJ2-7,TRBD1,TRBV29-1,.,CSVSGQFYEQYF,TGCAGCGTGTCGGGACAGTTCTACGAGCAGTACTTC
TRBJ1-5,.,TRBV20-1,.,CSASRSNQPQHF,TGCAGTGCTAGTCGTAGCAATCAGCCCCAGCATTTT
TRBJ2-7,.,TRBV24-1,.,CATSSPGGDNSYEQYF,TGTGCCACCAGTTCCCCTGGAGGAGATAACTCCTACGAGCAGTACTTC
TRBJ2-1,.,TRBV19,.,CASSRGPYNEQFF,TGTGCCAGTAGTAGGGGGCCCTACAATGAGCAGTTCTTC
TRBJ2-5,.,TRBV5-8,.,CASSRGAEETQYF,TGTGCCAGCAGCCGTGGGGCGGAAGAGACCCAGTACTTC
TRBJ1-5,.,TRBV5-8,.,CASSLNGEHQPQHF,TGTGCCAGCAGCTTGAATGGGGAGCATCAGCCCCAGCATTTT
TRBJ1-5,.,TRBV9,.,CASSPRTDSNQPQHF,TGTGCCAGCAGCCCGCGGACAGATAGCAATCAGCCCCAGCATTTT
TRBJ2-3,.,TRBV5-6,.,CASSLGETTSTDTQYF,TGTGCCAGCAGCTTGGGTGAGACAACTAGCACAGATACGCAGTATTTT
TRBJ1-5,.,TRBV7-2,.,CASSFKRNQPQHF,TGTGCCAGCAGCTTTAAGAGGAATCAGCCCCAGCATTTT
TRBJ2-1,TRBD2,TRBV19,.,CASSFSGTSGNPFLHEQFF,TGTGCCAGTAGTTTTTCCGGGACTAGCGGGAATCCGTTCTTGCATGAGCAGTTCTTC
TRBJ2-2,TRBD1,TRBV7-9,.,CASSDRTGGIRAGELFF,TGTGCCAGCAGCGATAGGACAGGGGGGATTCGAGCCGGGGAGCTGTTTTTT
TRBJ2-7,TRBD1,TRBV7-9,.,CASSTRDSYEQYF,TGTGCCAGCAGCACTCGGGACAGCTACGAGCAGTACTTC
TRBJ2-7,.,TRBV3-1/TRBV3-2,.,CASSQEKGYSGEQYF,TGTGCCAGCAGCCAAGAAAAGGGCTACAGCGGCGAGCAGTACTTC
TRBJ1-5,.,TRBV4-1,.,CASSQDPGLEGQPQHF,TGCGCCAGCAGCCAAGATCCGGGTTTAGAGGGTCAGCCCCAGCATTTT
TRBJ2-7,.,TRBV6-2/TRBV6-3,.,CASSLQGLPYEQYF,TGTGCCAGCAGCCTACAGGGCCTACCCTACGAGCAGTACTTC
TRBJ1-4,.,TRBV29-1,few,CSAIQGWGEKLFF,TGCAGCGCCATCCAGGGATGGGGTGAAAAACTGTTTTTT